Below, one TCR beta chain is given with its context. Its antigen remains unknown. The sample originates from a study of T cells after yellow fever vaccination. The study's findings and limits: Of the clonotypes, a small share occurred in both CD4 and CD8 compartments.

A single record per CDR3 protein comes from TCRdb applying MiXCR to the 5' RACE reads. Of 450,000 to 600,000 distinct CDR3 sequences listed, less than 20% are singletons. Deletions cut 1 base from V and 1 base from J, with 14 bases between. Germline V gene data show CDR1 as SGHTA and CDR2 as FQGNSA. The CDR3 is 17 residues long. This chain links TRBV7-2 with TRBJ1-3; D not resolved. The sequencing here drew on PBMCs, taken about 5 days after the first yellow fever vaccination. The receptor was derived from a man younger than 35 who received the YFV17D yellow fever vaccine. The CDR3 loop is CASSLVRAYSSGNTIYF. CDR3 DNA: TGTGCCAGCAGCTTAGTTCGGGCGTACAGTTCTGGAAACACCATATATTTT.